The 15 T cell receptor beta chains listed next were all sequenced from one sample in a study of blood T cells in healthy people across ages. Primed by a sample-barcoded 5' primer and a J-beta primer mix, a second PCR proceeded for about 6 to 12 cycles. TCRdb passed the 5' RACE reads through MiXCR, listing each CDR3 protein once. The table records 550,000 to 750,000 distinct CDR3 sequences, 21% of them present only once. Sequencing was carried out using blood. These TCRs come from a man between 65 and 80 years old in good health.

This clonotype was picked up a small number of times. This chain links TRBV24-1 with TRBJ2-1; possibly TRBD2 for D (6 bases). The J call may be mistaken, given a closer DNA end match to TRBJ2-7. Looked up from germline, CDR1 is KGHDR and CDR2 is SFDVKD. The CDR3 is 15 residues long. This chain's CDR3 is CATSDSTRGDSEQYF. CDR3 DNA sequence: TGTGCCACCAGTGATTCGACTAGAGGGGACTCCGAGCAGTACTTC.

Ten or more counts support this clonotype. V gene TRBV11-1 combines with J gene TRBJ2-2; maybe TRBD1 (6 bases). The CDR3 has 16 residues. Germline V CDR1 and CDR2: SGHAT, FQDESV (reference sequence). Between the trimmed V and J ends, which lost 4 bases and 3 bases, there was a span of 15 bases. CDR3 amino acids: CASSSLPYRDTGELFF. DNA for the CDR3: TGTGCCAGCAGCTCTCTCCCGTACAGGGACACCGGGGAGCTGTTTTTT.

The rearrangement uses TRBV9 and TRBJ2-7; no clear D gene. The CDR3 runs 13 residues. The V and J ends lost 4 bases and 6 bases respectively, with 14 bases between them. The V gene's germline CDR1 is SGDLS and CDR2 YYNGEE. CDR3 sequence reads: CASSFGSGGEQYF. The CDR3, as DNA: TGTGCCAGCAGCTTCGGATCTGGTGGCGAGCAGTACTTC. The complete variable domain, with remaining parts taken from reference TRBV9 and TRBJ2-7, reads DSGVTQTPKHLITATGQRVTLRCSPRSGDLSVYWYQQSLDQGLQFLIQYYNGEERAKGNILERFSAQQFPDLHSELNLSSLELGDSALYFCASSFGSGGEQYFGPGTRLTVT.

The chain has TRBV27 and TRBJ1-2, with 7 bases that match TRBD1. Trimming took 5 bases from V and 8 from J; bases not matched to a gene: 5. CDR1 is MNHEY, CDR2 SMNVEV, per germline (reference sequence). The CDR3 covers 12 residues. CDR3 region: CASSKTGLGYTF. The CDR3 coding sequence is TGTGCCAGCAGTAAGACAGGGTTAGGCTACACCTTC.

V usage is TRBV6-5 and J usage is TRBJ2-3, with TRBD2 matching over 9 bases. Trimming at V came to 6 bases and at J to 1 base, leaving 8 bases not matched to a gene. The CDR3 is made up of 16 amino acids. Per the germline V gene, CDR1 is MNHEY and CDR2 is SVGAGI. This CDR3 reads CASRPLAGSGTDTQYF. The CDR3 nucleotides are TGTGCCAGCAGACCCCTAGCGGGGTCGGGCACAGATACGCAGTATTTT.

The J gene is TRBJ2-1, the V gene TRBV21-1; no check of the table's D call, TRBD2, against the DNA was made. TRBV21-1 is designated a pseudogene. The CDR3 contains 17 residues. The CDR3 DNA sequence: TGTGCCAGCCGGGGAGAGCGGGAGACTCAGTCCTACAATGAGCAGTTCTTC. This codes for CASRGERETQSYNEQFF.

The chain is built from TRBV4-3 and TRBJ2-3, with 11 bases fitting TRBD2. Germline V gene data show CDR1 as LGHNA and CDR2 as YSLEER. This CDR3 comprises 17 residues. Trimming at V came to 0 bases and at J to 0 bases, leaving 2 bases not matched to a gene. CDR3 region: CASSQDLAGGSTDTQYF. As DNA, the CDR3 is TGCGCCAGCAGCCAAGACCTAGCGGGGGGTAGCACAGATACGCAGTATTTT.

The chain employs TRBV10-2 and TRBJ1-5; D possibly corresponds to TRBD1 (6 bases). Between the trimmed V and J ends, which lost 7 bases and 5 bases, there was a span of 12 bases. Germline assignment: CDR1 WSHSY and CDR2 SAAADI. This CDR3 is 13 amino acids long. The CDR3 coding sequence is TGCGCCAGCACTCAGGGGAGTTATCAGCCCCAGCATTTT. Encoded protein: CASTQGSYQPQHF.

This clonotype was counted ten times or more. This sequence joins TRBV10-3 and TRBJ2-4; TRBD1 agrees at 9 bases. The CDR3 is made up of 16 amino acids. Germline lookup yields CDR1 ENHRY and CDR2 SYGVKD. V lost 3 bases and J lost 2; bases outside the gene matches: 5. This chain's CDR3 is CAISDGQGLTKNIQYF. CDR3 DNA sequence: TGTGCCATCAGTGATGGACAGGGGCTAACCAAAAACATTCAGTACTTC.

This chain uses TRBV5-4 with TRBJ1-1, with unresolved D. This CDR3 spans 14 amino acids. The germline V gene has CDR1 SGHNT and CDR2 YYREEE (reference sequence). The V and J ends lost 1 base and 1 base respectively, with 8 bases between them. The CDR3 DNA reads as TGTGCCAGCAGCTTGTTCGGGAAGAACACTGAAGCTTTCTTT. Translated: CASSLFGKNTEAFF.

The J gene is TRBJ2-5, the V gene TRBV15; 9 bases are a match to TRBD2. CDR3 length: 16 amino acids. V lost 1 base, J lost 2 bases, and 5 bases stayed unmatched. Per the germline V gene, CDR1 is LNHNV and CDR2 is YYDKDF (reference sequence). This CDR3 is CATSRGAGGPQETQYF. The DNA for the CDR3 is TGTGCCACCAGCAGAGGTGCGGGAGGGCCGCAAGAGACCCAGTACTTC.

This clonotype occurred a few times. The chain employs TRBV3-1 and TRBJ2-1; possibly TRBD2 for D (6 bases). The CDR3 runs 16 residues. The germline V and J ends were trimmed by 0 bases and 6 bases, with 15 bases remaining between them. Germline loops: CDR1 LGHDT, CDR2 YNNKEL (reference sequence). The CDR3: CASSQDTLRGGNEQFF. The DNA for the CDR3 is TGTGCCAGCAGCCAAGATACGCTGCGGGGAGGCAATGAGCAGTTCTTC.

This clonotype was found a few times. V is TRBV7-2 and J is TRBJ2-5; D unresolved. The J call could be wrong; TRBJ2-1 is a better fit for the DNA end. Looked up from germline, CDR1 is SGHTA and CDR2 is FQGNSA. CDR3 length: 15 residues. This CDR3 reads CASSLARISSDEQFF. CDR3 nucleotide sequence: TGTGCCAGCAGCTTAGCGAGAATATCGAGTGATGAGCAGTTCTTC.

This clonotype has only a few counts. The chain is built from TRBV20-1 and TRBJ1-4; possibly TRBD1 for D (6 bases). V shed 1 base and J shed 7 bases, with 13 bases lying between them. CDR1 and CDR2 from the germline V gene are DFQATT and SNEGSKA (reference sequence). CDR3 size: 14 residues. CDR3 sequence: CSARGAGAGEKLFF. Here the CDR3 DNA reads TGCAGTGCTAGAGGTGCAGGGGCCGGTGAAAAACTGTTTTTT.

In its sample, this clonotype was seen a few times. The rearrangement links TRBV12-3 or TRBV12-4 to TRBJ1-5; 9 positions agree with TRBD1. The CDR3 is 14 residues long. Trimming took 7 bases from V and 7 from J; bases not matched to a gene: 8. This CDR3 is CASKRTGELQPQHF. DNA of the CDR3: TGTGCCAGCAAACGGACAGGGGAGTTGCAGCCCCAGCATTTT.